Below, one TCR beta chain is given with its context. Participants had their cohort set by participant-reported clinical history. This entry belongs to a study of blood T cell repertoires in COVID-19. Only in-frame clones appear in the TCRdb table, and some are missing; sequencing was by immunoSEQ multiplex PCR. The data contain approximately 150,000 clones, roughly 85% of them singletons. This CDR3 region has 12 residues. V was clipped by 7 bases and J by 2 bases; unmatched bases: 5. In germline, CDR1 is SQVTM, CDR2 ANQGSEA. The TCR originated in a man in his fifties or sixties who had recovered from COVID-19. This chain connects TRBV29-1 to TRBJ2-7; TRBD1 matches at 7 bases. Sequencing was performed on PBMCs or T cells enriched from blood (not recorded which). CDR3 in DNA: TGCAGCGGTTCCGGGACAGCCTACGAGCAGTACTTC. The encoded protein is CSGSGTAYEQYF.